The 20 T cell receptor beta chains presented below share a single source sample, sequenced in a study of early T cells in non-severe SARS-CoV-2 infection. One entry per CDR3 protein, called by TCRdb with MiXCR from the 5' RACE reads. Counted here are roughly 34,000 distinct CDR3 sequences, around 4% occurring once; the ten biggest clones make up 5.5% to 6%. Sequencing was carried out using whole blood. The receptors originated from an adult who was a healthcare worker with PCR-confirmed SARS-CoV-2 infection or an uninfected control (not recorded which).

The sample holds a few counts of this clonotype. The chain joins TRBV9 to TRBJ1-1; D is uncertain. Germline V CDR1 and CDR2: SGDLS, YYNGEE. This CDR3 contains 13 residues. Deletions cut 0 bases from V and 3 bases from J, with 6 bases between. CDR3 sequence reads: CASSVGGDTEAFF. The CDR3 DNA reads TGTGCCAGCAGCGTAGGGGGAGACACTGAAGCTTTCTTT. Supplemented by reference TRBV9 and TRBJ1-1, the full variable domain reads DSGVTQTPKHLITATGQRVTLRCSPRSGDLSVYWYQQSLDQGLQFLIQYYNGEERAKGNILERFSAQQFPDLHSELNLSSLELGDSALYFCASSVGGDTEAFFGQGTRLTVV.

This clonotype occurred many times. This chain uses TRBV9 with TRBJ2-1, with 7 nucleotides matching TRBD1. The CDR3 totals 14 residues. V dropped 0 bases and J dropped 6; count of bases not matched to a gene: 3. The germline gives CDR1 SGDLS, CDR2 YYNGEE. CDR3 loop: CASSVVQGRNEQFF. In DNA, the CDR3 is TGTGCCAGCAGCGTAGTACAGGGGCGCAATGAGCAGTTCTTC.

This clonotype was found many times. The rearrangement links TRBV15 to TRBJ2-5, with no clear D. Deletions cut 3 bases from V and 2 bases from J, with 7 bases between. The germline gives CDR1 LNHNV, CDR2 YYDKDF (reference sequence). This CDR3 comprises 13 residues. CDR3 residues: CATSSIRQETQYF. The DNA for the CDR3 is TGTGCCACCAGCAGTATAAGGCAAGAGACCCAGTACTTC.

This clonotype was observed many times. V gene TRBV12-3 or TRBV12-4 combines with J gene TRBJ1-4; D is unclear. The CDR3 contains 15 residues. The V and J ends lost 3 bases and 2 bases respectively, with 10 bases between them. The CDR3 sequence is CASSLLGNTNEKLFF. The CDR3 DNA follows: TGTGCCAGCAGTTTGTTGGGAAATACTAATGAAAAACTGTTTTTT.

This clonotype showed up many times. The V call is TRBV2, the J call TRBJ2-3; the match to TRBD1 covers 7 bases. The CDR3 length is 15 residues. Germline V gene lookup returns CDR1 SNHLY and CDR2 FYNNEI. Germline trimming cut 1 base from V and 3 bases from J; bases unmatched to any gene: 4. CDR3 residues: CASSEVPTGTDTQYF. In DNA form, the CDR3 reads TGTGCCAGCAGTGAAGTCCCGACAGGGACAGATACGCAGTATTTT.

This rearrangement joins TRBV18 to TRBJ2-1, with D perhaps matching TRBD2 (6 bases). The CDR3 is 14 residues long. V was trimmed by 9 bases and J by 8 bases, leaving 20 bases between them. Germline assignment: CDR1 KGHSH and CDR2 LQKENI. The CDR3, as DNA: TGTGCCAGTCTAGCGCTTGGGGGAATAGATGAGCAGTTCTTC. Its translation is CASLALGGIDEQFF.

The sample holds many counts of this clonotype. The rearrangement uses TRBV11-2 and TRBJ1-6; TRBD1 is a possible D gene (6 bases). The CDR3 length is 14 residues. The germline CDR1 and CDR2 sequences are SGHAT and FQNNGV. V dropped 3 bases and J dropped 6 bases, with 9 bases sitting between them. The CDR3 sequence: CASSFLDSNSPLHF. The CDR3 DNA reads as TGTGCCAGCAGCTTCCTGGACAGTAATTCACCCCTCCACTTT.

This clonotype was recorded many times. The V and J genes are TRBV10-3 and TRBJ2-7; TRBD2 aligns across 15 bases. The CDR3 consists of 13 residues. Trimming removed 10 bases from V and 4 bases from J; junction bases left unmatched: 2. Germline values: CDR1 ENHRY, CDR2 SYGVKD. CDR3 in amino acids: CASGLAGGYEQYF. Here the CDR3 DNA reads TGTGCCAGTGGACTAGCGGGGGGGTACGAGCAGTACTTC.

This clonotype was seen ten or more times. As DNA, the CDR3 is TGTGCCAGCAGCTGTCCAGATCCGGGAACCTCTGGGGCCAACGTCCTGACTTTC. The encoded protein is CASSCPDPGTSGANVLTF. The chain employs TRBV14 and TRBJ2-6; D is possibly TRBD2 (5 bases). Germline V gene data show CDR1 as SGHDN and CDR2 as FVKESK. The V gene lost 5 bases and the J gene lost 0 bases, with 17 bases spanning the gap. The CDR3 spans 18 residues.

In its sample, this clonotype was seen many times. The chain carries TRBV27 and TRBJ1-1; D unresolved. Germline V gene sequence: CDR1 MNHEY, CDR2 SMNVEV (reference sequence). The V gene lost 3 bases and the J gene lost 1 base, with 6 bases spanning the gap. This CDR3 is 13 amino acids long. CDR3 bases: TGTGCCAGCAGTTTCATGGCGAACACTGAAGCTTTCTTT. This gives the protein CASSFMANTEAFF.

This clonotype has at least ten counts. The rearrangement links TRBV11-3 to TRBJ2-1; D gene ambiguous. Germline values: CDR1 SGHNT, CDR2 YENEEA. This CDR3 is built from 15 residues. The ends were cut back, 4 bases at V and 0 bases at J, with 10 bases in the middle. CDR3 in amino acids: CASSSGQSSYNEQFF. The CDR3 DNA reads TGTGCCAGCAGCTCTGGGCAAAGCTCCTACAATGAGCAGTTCTTC.

This clonotype was seen a few times. This chain uses TRBV7-6 with TRBJ2-1, with D possibly being TRBD2 (5 bases). Germline assignment: CDR1 SGHVS and CDR2 FNYEAQ. The CDR3 covers 13 residues. Between the trimmed V and J ends, which lost 2 bases and 6 bases, there was a span of 8 bases. CDR3 amino acids: CASSLILANEQFF. The CDR3 DNA follows: TGTGCCAGCAGCTTAATCCTAGCCAATGAGCAGTTCTTC.

The chain couples TRBV7-9 to TRBJ2-2, with 7 bases matching TRBD1. The CDR3 loop spans 15 amino acids. V shed 2 bases and J 3 bases; nucleotides not matched to a gene: 3. Germline V gives CDR1 SEHNR, CDR2 FQNEAQ (reference sequence). The CDR3 protein is CASSLRDRDTGELFF. The DNA for the CDR3 is TGTGCCAGCAGCTTACGGGACAGAGACACCGGGGAGCTGTTTTTT.

The sample holds many counts of this clonotype. The rearrangement joins TRBV12-3 or TRBV12-4 to TRBJ1-1; the D is unclear. The CDR3 spans 14 residues. V lost 3 bases and J lost 4, with 12 bases in between. The CDR3: CASSLLDWGTEAFF. Here the CDR3 DNA reads TGTGCCAGCAGTTTGCTGGATTGGGGCACTGAAGCTTTCTTT.

The rearrangement uses TRBV11-3 and TRBJ2-3; D may correspond to TRBD1 or TRBD2 (5 bases each). Germline V gene data show CDR1 as SGHNT and CDR2 as YENEEA. The CDR3 is 15 residues long. Trimming shortened V by 1 base and J by 2 bases, and 10 bases separated the two germline ends. The CDR3 DNA sequence: TGTGCCAGCAGCTTAGGGGGGTCTGACACAGATACGCAGTATTTT. The encoded protein is CASSLGGSDTDTQYF.

This clonotype was detected many times. The chain has TRBV9 and TRBJ1-1; D is unresolved. V lost 0 bases and J 2 bases, leaving 5 bases between the germline ends. The CDR3 runs 13 residues. Germline V gene data show CDR1 as SGDLS and CDR2 as YYNGEE. CDR3 in amino acids: CASSVGDNTEAFF. In nucleotides, the CDR3 is TGTGCCAGCAGCGTAGGGGATAACACTGAAGCTTTCTTT.

The rearrangement links TRBV12-3 or TRBV12-4 to TRBJ2-2, with 14 bases fitting TRBD2. The CDR3 spans 17 residues. V was clipped by 5 bases and J by 1 base; unmatched bases: 3. CDR3 nucleotide sequence: TGTGCCAGCAGTGGGACTAGCGGGAGAGTGAACACCGGGGAGCTGTTTTTT. Translating gives CASSGTSGRVNTGELFF.

In its sample, this clonotype was seen many times. J is TRBJ2-7 and V is TRBV11-2, with 12 positions matching TRBD1. Germline lookup yields CDR1 SGHAT and CDR2 FQNNGV. V was pared by 5 bases and J by 2 bases, with 16 bases of the junction left unmatched. CDR3 length: 19 amino acids. The CDR3 sequence is CASSTNRGQGATRPYEQYF. In DNA form, the CDR3 reads TGTGCCAGCAGCACCAACCGGGGACAGGGGGCGACCCGTCCCTACGAGCAGTACTTC.

This clonotype was counted a few times. This chain connects TRBV19 to TRBJ2-7; D gene unclear. The germline V gene has CDR1 LNHDA and CDR2 SQIVND (reference sequence). There are 14 residues in the CDR3. Trimming cost V 3 bases and J 0 bases, with 9 bases left between them. CDR3 in amino acids: CASSIDGFSYEQYF. The CDR3 DNA is TGTGCCAGTAGTATCGACGGCTTCTCCTACGAGCAGTACTTC.

The sample holds many counts of this clonotype. In nucleotides, the CDR3 is TGCAGCGTTCAAGGCCGGTCGGGACCGGAGACCCAGTACTTC. This translates into CSVQGRSGPETQYF. The chain links TRBV29-1 to TRBJ2-5, with D perhaps matching TRBD1 or TRBD2 (5 bases each). The CDR3 extends over 14 amino acids. Germline V lookup: CDR1 SQVTM, CDR2 ANQGSEA. Trimming took 5 bases from V and 5 from J, leaving 18 bases between them.